This is a list of T cell receptor beta chains from one sample in a study of blood T cell repertoires in COVID-19. Sequencing was performed with immunoSEQ multiplex PCR; in TCRdb, only in-frame clones are kept and a portion is missing. The sample carries 250,000 to 300,000 clones, about 90% recorded once. The sample taken for sequencing was PBMCs or T cells enriched from blood (not recorded which). The receptor set was obtained from a human donor in a cohort exposed to, infected with or recovered from COVID-19 (not recorded which). The donor label of this sample is uncertain. Each CDR3 is given with its conserved first and last residue. Each record gives: CDR3 protein, CDR3 DNA, CDR3 length, J gene, V gene, clone size, D gene. A D gene is named only where the DNA matches it firmly. Some rows have no size entry. The others give once, few or many, or a class for an expanded clone.

CASSLGTDRNQPQHF,TGTGCCAGCAGCTTGGGTACAGACCGGAATCAGCCCCAGCATTTT,15,TRBJ1-5,TRBV5-4,-,-
CASSPGDQGRAGEAFF,TGTGCCAGCTCACCGGGGGATCAGGGGCGGGCCGGTGAAGCTTTCTTT,16,TRBJ1-1,TRBV18,-,-
CASSPGTGREKLFF,TGTGCCAGCAGCCCCGGGACAGGGCGGGAAAAACTGTTTTTT,14,TRBJ1-4,TRBV7-9,once,TRBD1
CASRGGQGAYGYTF,TGTGCCAGCAGGGGGGGACAGGGAGCCTATGGCTACACCTTC,14,TRBJ1-2,TRBV9,-,TRBD1
CATSMGQVDTGELFF,TGTGCCACCAGCATGGGCCAGGTCGACACCGGGGAGCTGTTTTTT,15,TRBJ2-2,TRBV15,-,-
CASRVAYPRITGELFF,TGTGCCAGTAGGGTAGCGTACCCTCGAATCACCGGGGAGCTGTTTTTT,16,TRBJ2-2,TRBV19,-,-
CASSGTGGGGETQYF,TGTGCCAGCAGCGGCACAGGGGGAGGTGGAGAGACCCAGTACTTC,15,TRBJ2-5,TRBV9,-,TRBD1
CSALTGIEQYF,TGCAGCGCCCTTACAGGGATCGAGCAGTACTTC,11,TRBJ2-7,TRBV29-1,-,-
CASSDGQTWTETQYF,TGTGCCAGCAGCGATGGACAGACATGGACCGAGACCCAGTACTTC,15,TRBJ2-5,TRBV21-1,-,-
CASSESTEQTQYF,TGCGCCAGCAGTGAGTCGACGGAGCAGACCCAGTACTTC,13,TRBJ2-5,TRBV10-2,-,-
CASSSEALNTEAFF,TGTGCCAGCAGCTCTGAGGCGCTGAACACTGAAGCTTTCTTT,14,TRBJ1-1,TRBV5-4,-,-
CASGLVPGTIPTYEQYF,TGTGCTAGTGGTTTGGTACCCGGGACAATCCCTACCTACGAGCAGTACTTC,17,TRBJ2-7,TRBV12-5,-,-
CASSVAGARNTEAFF,TGTGCCAGCAGCGTAGCCGGAGCCCGGAACACTGAAGCTTTCTTT,15,TRBJ1-1,TRBV9,-,-
CASSLEASNQPQHF,TGTGCCAGCAGTCTCGAGGCCTCCAATCAGCCCCAGCATTTT,14,TRBJ1-5,TRBV6-4,-,-
CASSSGTSEGETQYF,TGTGCCAGCAGCTCCGGGACTAGCGAGGGAGAGACCCAGTACTTC,15,TRBJ2-5,TRBV7-9,-,TRBD2
CAWSVVPGSNQPQHF,TGTGCCTGGAGTGTAGTACCCGGGAGCAATCAGCCCCAGCATTTT,15,TRBJ1-5,TRBV30,-,-
CATSGDRELNTEAFF,TGTGCCACCAGTGGAGACAGGGAGCTGAACACTGAAGCTTTCTTT,15,TRBJ1-1,TRBV24-1,-,TRBD1
CASGLVRLAGAYEQYF,TGTGCTAGTGGTTTGGTTCGACTAGCGGGAGCCTACGAGCAGTACTTC,16,TRBJ2-7,TRBV12-5,-,TRBD2
CASSTGASSTDTQYF,TGTGCCAGCAGCACAGGGGCCTCTAGCACAGATACGCAGTATTTT,15,TRBJ2-3,TRBV5-4,-,TRBD1
CASRNRDKNEKLFF,TGTGCCAGCAGAAACCGGGACAAGAATGAAAAACTGTTTTTT,14,TRBJ1-4,TRBV6-5,-,-
CASSLVPSSGLAPDTQYF,TGTGCCAGCAGCTTAGTACCTTCGAGCGGACTAGCGCCAGATACGCAGTATTTT,18,TRBJ2-3,TRBV7-2,-,TRBD2
CASSNPLTGNYGYTF,TGTGCCAGTAGTAACCCGCTCACGGGGAACTATGGCTACACCTTC,15,TRBJ1-2,TRBV19,once,-
CSVGAGLRKADTQYF,TGCAGCGTGGGGGCCGGACTGCGAAAGGCAGATACGCAGTATTTT,15,TRBJ2-3,TRBV29-1,-,-
CASSPIPGEQYF,TGTGCCAGCAGTCCTATCCCGGGGGAGCAGTACTTC,12,TRBJ2-7,TRBV7-9,-,-
CASSKGPRNQPQHF,TGTGCCAGCAGCAAGGGGCCCAGGAATCAGCCCCAGCATTTT,14,TRBJ1-5,TRBV7-6,-,-
CASSLDRSNQPQHF,TGTGCCAGCAGCTTAGATAGAAGCAATCAGCCCCAGCATTTT,14,TRBJ1-5,TRBV7-8,-,-
CASGPDSNTGELFF,TGCGCCAGCGGACCGGACTCCAACACCGGGGAGCTGTTTTTT,14,TRBJ2-2,TRBV10-1,-,-
CASSLWSLGATNEKLFF,TGCGCCAGCAGCCTTTGGTCCCTCGGGGCAACTAATGAAAAACTGTTTTTT,17,TRBJ1-4,TRBV5-1,-,-
CASSRTGTGAPDTQYF,TGTGCCAGCAGTCGGACCGGGACAGGGGCCCCAGATACGCAGTATTTT,16,TRBJ2-3,TRBV27,-,TRBD1
CASAGTLSMNTEAFF,TGTGCCAGTGCCGGGACACTGTCTATGAACACTGAAGCTTTCTTT,15,TRBJ1-1,TRBV19,-,-
CASSSTGVGSETQYF,TGCGCCAGCAGCTCGACAGGGGTAGGATCAGAGACCCAGTACTTC,15,TRBJ2-5,TRBV5-1,-,TRBD1
CASSIPTGAKNIQYF,TGTGCCAGTAGTATCCCGACAGGAGCCAAAAACATTCAGTACTTC,15,TRBJ2-4,TRBV19,-,-
CASSMGGSYTEAFF,TGTGCCAGTAGTATGGGCGGGTCCTACACTGAAGCTTTCTTT,14,TRBJ1-1,TRBV19,-,-
CAWSRGGHRVRETQYF,TGTGCCTGGAGTCGAGGGGGACACAGAGTTCGAGAGACCCAGTACTTC,16,TRBJ2-5,TRBV30,-,-
CASSFWGVDTIYF,TGTGCCAGCAGCTTCTGGGGGGTCGACACCATATATTTT,13,TRBJ1-3,TRBV7-2,-,-
CATTSTGVPTDTQYF,TGTGCCACCACGTCAACAGGGGTCCCCACAGATACGCAGTATTTT,15,TRBJ2-3,TRBV15,-,TRBD1
CASSTRGTSTDTQYF,TGTGCCAGCTCAACCCGGGGGACTAGCACAGATACGCAGTATTTT,15,TRBJ2-3,TRBV18,-,-
CASSYRLAGGHADTQYF,TGTGCCAGCAGTTACCGACTAGCGGGGGGGCATGCTGATACGCAGTATTTT,17,TRBJ2-3,TRBV5-4,-,TRBD2
CASSGGNEQYF,TGTGCCAGCAGCGGGGGGAACGAGCAGTACTTC,11,TRBJ2-7,TRBV11-3,-,-
CASSYSGQNYGYTF,TGTGCCAGCAGTTACTCAGGACAGAACTATGGCTACACCTTC,14,TRBJ1-2,TRBV6-5,-,-
CASSKDYRGAGDTQYF,TGTGCCAGCAGCAAGGATTATCGGGGGGCGGGGGATACGCAGTATTTT,16,TRBJ2-3,TRBV7-6,-,-
CASTGTVFGYTF,TGTGCCAGCACCGGGACAGTCTTCGGCTACACCTTC,12,TRBJ1-2,TRBV6-5,-,TRBD1
CASSFPGGGVADTQYF,TGTGCCAGCAGTTTCCCCGGAGGGGGGGTCGCAGATACGCAGTATTTT,16,TRBJ2-3,TRBV6-5,-,-
CASSLDHRSGNTIYF,TGTGCCAGCAGCTTAGATCACAGGTCCGGTAACACCATATATTTT,15,TRBJ1-3,TRBV7-2,-,-
CPEGGESSYNEQFF,TGCCCCGAGGGGGGGGAGAGCTCCTACAATGAGCAGTTCTTC,14,TRBJ2-1,TRBV7-2,-,-
CASSETVTKLANTGELFF,TGTGCCAGCAGTGAGACAGTTACTAAACTCGCGAACACCGGGGAGCTGTTTTTT,18,TRBJ2-2,TRBV25-1,few,-
CASSATGMPNYGYTF,TGTGCCAGCAGCGCCACAGGCATGCCTAACTATGGCTACACCTTC,15,TRBJ1-2,TRBV9,-,-
CASSPGQGGEAFF,TGTGCCAGTAGTCCCGGACAGGGTGGTGAAGCTTTCTTT,13,TRBJ1-1,TRBV19,-,TRBD1
CASSKIQDFNTEAFF,TGTGCCAGCAGCAAAATTCAGGATTTTAACACTGAAGCTTTCTTT,15,TRBJ1-1,TRBV9,-,-
CASSLTGVGGEQFF,TGTGCCAGCAGCTTAACAGGGGTTGGGGGTGAGCAGTTCTTC,14,TRBJ2-1,TRBV7-9,-,TRBD1
CASSIKPTRARNQPQHF,TGTGCCAGTAGTATAAAGCCTACCAGGGCCCGCAATCAGCCCCAGCATTTT,17,TRBJ1-5,TRBV19,-,-
CASSLIPGGGAGDEQFF,TGTGCCAGCAGCCTCATCCCGGGGGGAGGGGCCGGCGATGAGCAGTTCTTC,17,TRBJ2-1,TRBV9,-,TRBD2
CAGQTGDKPQHF,TGTGCCGGGCAAACAGGGGACAAGCCCCAGCATTTT,12,TRBJ1-5,TRBV6-5,-,TRBD1
CSVAGVRQAPQEIQYF,TGCAGCGTTGCGGGGGTCCGTCAAGCCCCACAAGAGATCCAGTACTTC,16,TRBJ2-5,TRBV29-1,once,-
CATSDPGTDNYGYTF,TGTGCCACCAGTGACCCCGGGACAGATAACTATGGCTACACCTTC,15,TRBJ1-2,TRBV24-1,-,TRBD1